This T cell receptor beta chain was captured by sequencing in a study of molecular identifiers for immune sequencing clone quantification. Details on this clonotype: At one end the junction does not follow the germline gene, possibly because of a read error.

TCRdb used MiXCR to reprocess the PCR reads, holding one entry per CDR3 protein. The sample includes about 640,000 distinct CDR3 sequences, less than 20% of them seen just once. The CDR3 is made up of 17 amino acids. Germline CDR1 and CDR2: LNHDA and SQIVND (reference sequence). The chain combines TRBV19 with TRBJ2-2; D is tentatively TRBD1 or TRBD2 (5 bases each). Material for sequencing was naive CD8+ T cells from blood, with Jurkat cell RNA spiked in. Specified subset: FACS-sorted CD8+CD4-CCR7+CD45RA+ naive T cells. This clonotype originated in a human donor in good health. Some libraries in this study had Jurkat cell RNA spiked in. For the CDR3, the DNA is TGTGCCAATAGTGCTACCTCCCGGGGCGAGGACACCGGGGAGCTGTTTTTT. This translates into CANSATSRGEDTGELFF.